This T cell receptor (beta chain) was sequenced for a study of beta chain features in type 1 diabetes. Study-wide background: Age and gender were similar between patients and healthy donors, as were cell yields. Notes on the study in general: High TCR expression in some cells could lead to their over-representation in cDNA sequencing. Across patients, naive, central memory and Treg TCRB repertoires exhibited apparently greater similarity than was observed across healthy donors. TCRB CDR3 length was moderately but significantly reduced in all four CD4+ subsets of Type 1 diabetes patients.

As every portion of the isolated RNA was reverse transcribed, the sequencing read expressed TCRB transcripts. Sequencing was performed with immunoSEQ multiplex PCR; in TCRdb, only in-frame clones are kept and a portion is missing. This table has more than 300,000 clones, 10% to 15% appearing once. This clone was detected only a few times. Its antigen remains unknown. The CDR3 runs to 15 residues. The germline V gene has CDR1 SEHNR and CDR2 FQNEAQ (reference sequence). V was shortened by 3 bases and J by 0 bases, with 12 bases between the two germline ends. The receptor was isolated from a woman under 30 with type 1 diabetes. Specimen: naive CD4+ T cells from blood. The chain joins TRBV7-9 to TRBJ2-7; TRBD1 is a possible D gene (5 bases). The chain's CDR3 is CASSFQGPFSYEQYF. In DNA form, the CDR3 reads TGTGCCAGCAGCTTTCAGGGCCCCTTCTCCTACGAGCAGTACTTC. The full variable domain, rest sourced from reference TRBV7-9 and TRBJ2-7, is DTGVSQNPRHKITKRGQNVTFRCDPISEHNRLYWYRQTLGQGPEFLTYFQNEAQLEKSRLLSDRFSAERPKGSFSTLEIQRTEQGDSAMYLCASSFQGPFSYEQYFGPGTRLTVT.